The clone carrying this TCR beta chain was counted many times. Its antigen remains unknown. Germline loops: CDR1 SGHRS, CDR2 YFSETQ. The CDR3 contains 15 residues. V was shortened by 4 bases and J by 0 bases, with 13 bases between the two germline ends. As part of library construction, unique molecular identifiers were attached to individual cDNA molecules. TCRdb independently ran MiXCR on the 5' RACE reads; one entry per CDR3 protein. The sample yields over 80,000 distinct CDR3 sequences, 12% seen once. This record comes from a study of early T cells in non-severe SARS-CoV-2 infection. Study information: Sequenced material consisted of bulk RNA (from unsorted whole blood), and chains were unpaired. General observations from the study: In VDJdb matching, anti-spike CD8 responses were favored while private and CD4 specificities went missing.

The sequence came from an adult who was a healthcare worker with PCR-confirmed SARS-CoV-2 infection or an uninfected control (not recorded which). Material: whole blood, obtained at baseline. The chain is built from TRBV5-1 and TRBJ1-1; the D gene is possibly TRBD1 (6 bases). The CDR3 protein is CASSPGPGVNTEAFF. The CDR3 coding sequence is TGCGCCAGCAGCCCTGGCCCAGGGGTGAACACTGAAGCTTTCTTT.